The 18 T cell receptor beta chains presented below share a single source sample, sequenced in a study of OX40 agonist ivuxolimab in advanced cancers. Here immunoSEQ multiplex PCR was the method, and the copy in TCRdb shows in-frame clones only, minus some. This table has around 30,000 clones, about 88% appearing once. Sample: CD4+ or CD8+ T cells sorted from blood, taken in a trial of the OX40 agonist ivuxolimab. Every receptor here comes from an adult with an advanced solid tumor such as melanoma, head and neck, liver or kidney cancer.

The chain employs TRBV29-1 and TRBJ1-3; 10 positions match TRBD1. V shed 0 bases, J shed 4 bases, and the junction held 9 bases outside the gene matches. There are 17 residues in the CDR3. CDR1 and CDR2 from the germline V gene are SQVTM and ANQGSEA. CDR3 region: CSVEDPFGTGVGNTIYF. CDR3 coding DNA: TGCAGCGTTGAAGATCCGTTTGGGACAGGGGTAGGAAACACCATATATTTT.

V and J are TRBV27 and TRBJ2-1; D gene uncertain. V shed 3 bases and J shed 8 bases, with 11 bases lying between them. Per germline, CDR1 MNHEY and CDR2 SMNVEV (reference sequence). The CDR3 spans 13 residues. The CDR3 spells CASSFSRFHEQFF. For the CDR3, the DNA is TGTGCCAGCAGTTTCAGTAGATTTCATGAGCAGTTCTTC.

The chain employs TRBV27 and TRBJ1-2; 10 nucleotides align to TRBD1. Trimming cost V 4 bases and J 8 bases; bases outside gene matches: 4. CDR1 is MNHEY, CDR2 SMNVEV, per germline (reference sequence). The CDR3 has 13 residues. This chain's CDR3 is CASSSTGGGGYTF. The CDR3 nucleotides are TGTGCCAGCAGTTCGACAGGGGGCGGGGGCTACACCTTC.

The chain carries TRBV6-5 and TRBJ2-7, with a weak D call TRBD1 (6 bases). Germline CDR1 MNHEY, CDR2 SVGAGI. V lost 2 bases and J 3 bases, leaving 14 bases between the germline ends. The CDR3 has 15 residues. This CDR3 is CASSYTPGVGYEQYF. The CDR3 bases are TGTGCCAGCAGTTACACCCCAGGGGTAGGCTACGAGCAGTACTTC.

The V call is TRBV28, the J call TRBJ2-3, with TRBD1 matching over 10 bases. There are 16 residues in the CDR3. CDR1 is MDHEN, CDR2 SYDVKM, per germline. V shed 3 bases and J 7 bases; nucleotides not matched to a gene: 10. The CDR3, as DNA: TGTGCCAGCAGTTTGGGCCGGGACAGGGGATCAAATACGCAGTATTTT. It codes for CASSLGRDRGSNTQYF.

The chain uses TRBV28 and TRBJ1-2; D not resolved. CDR1 is MDHEN and CDR2 is SYDVKM in the germline V gene. The CDR3 is 16 amino acids. Trimming removed 3 bases from V and 4 bases from J, with 18 bases in between. CDR3 amino acids: CASSLPLERPLYGYTF. CDR3 sequence (DNA): TGTGCCAGCAGTTTGCCGCTCGAAAGGCCTCTCTATGGCTACACCTTC.

V is TRBV7-2 and J is TRBJ1-2; unclear D gene. Germline V gene data show CDR1 as SGHTA and CDR2 as FQGNSA. Between the trimmed V and J ends, which lost 5 bases and 6 bases, there was a span of 10 bases. The CDR3 spans 12 residues. The CDR3 sequence: CASSRSGNGYTF. CDR3 sequence (DNA): TGTGCCAGCAGCCGCAGCGGTAATGGCTACACCTTC.

V is TRBV2 and J is TRBJ1-1; D is uncertain. The CDR3 is 14 residues long. V lost 8 bases and J lost 3, with 16 bases in between. CDR1 SNHLY and CDR2 FYNNEI come from the germline V gene. For the CDR3, the DNA is TGTGCCAGCGTAGATTTAGGCGAGGACACTGAAGCTTTCTTT. Residues: CASVDLGEDTEAFF.

The chain is built from TRBV27 and TRBJ2-5, with D tentatively TRBD1 or TRBD2 (5 bases each). The CDR3 is 13 amino acids. Trimming pared 3 bases from V and 3 bases from J, leaving 8 bases between. Germline V gene data show CDR1 as MNHEY and CDR2 as SMNVEV (reference sequence). DNA for the CDR3: TGTGCCAGCAGTTTCGGGACGGAAGAGACCCAGTACTTC. Its protein product is CASSFGTEETQYF.

The rearrangement uses TRBV2 and TRBJ2-5, with D possibly TRBD1 on 6 matching bases. CDR3 length equals 15 residues. V was shortened by 4 bases and J by 2 bases, with 14 bases between the two germline ends. Germline V gene data show CDR1 as SNHLY and CDR2 as FYNNEI. CDR3 sequence (DNA): TGTGCCAGCAGTGCAGGGGACCGCTTACAAGAGACCCAGTACTTC. It is translated as CASSAGDRLQETQYF.

The V gene is TRBV11-2, the J gene TRBJ2-1; TRBD1 agrees at 8 bases. The CDR3 is 15 amino acids. The germline V gene encodes CDR1 SGHAT and CDR2 FQNNGV. J lost 4 bases, V lost 7 bases, and 9 bases had no gene match. In DNA, the CDR3 is TGTGCCAGCACCTCGTACAACAGGGGGTACAATGAGCAGTTCTTC. Translated: CASTSYNRGYNEQFF.

The rearrangement joins TRBV7-9 to TRBJ1-5; no definite D call. The ends were cut back, 8 bases at V and 2 bases at J, with 7 bases in the middle. CDR3 length equals 12 residues. CDR1 and CDR2 (germline): SEHNR, FQNEAQ (reference sequence). CDR3 protein: CASASGNQPQHF. Written as DNA, the CDR3 is TGTGCCAGCGCCTCTGGCAATCAGCCCCAGCATTTT.

The chain uses TRBV6-1 and TRBJ2-5, with unresolved D. V dropped 1 base and J dropped 5 bases, with 11 bases sitting between them. CDR3 size: 14 residues. Per the germline V gene, CDR1 is MNHNS and CDR2 is SASEGT. In DNA form, the CDR3 reads TGTGCCAGCAGTGAAGAGGTGGAAGGGGAGACCCAGTACTTC. Translating gives CASSEEVEGETQYF.

This clone was counted a few times. This sequence joins TRBV9 and TRBJ2-1, with 7 nucleotides matching TRBD1. The CDR3 covers 17 residues. Trimming took 3 bases from V and 2 from J; bases not matched to a gene: 11. CDR1 is SGDLS, CDR2 YYNGEE, per germline. In nucleotides, the CDR3 is TGTGCCAGCAGCGGTAGTAACCGACAGGGACCCTACAATGAGCAGTTCTTC. It codes for CASSGSNRQGPYNEQFF. The full variable domain, completed using reference TRBV9 and TRBJ2-1, is DSGVTQTPKHLITATGQRVTLRCSPRSGDLSVYWYQQSLDQGLQFLIQYYNGEERAKGNILERFSAQQFPDLHSELNLSSLELGDSALYFCASSGSNRQGPYNEQFFGPGTRLTVL.

The rearrangement joins TRBV7-2 to TRBJ2-2, with 11 bases lining up with TRBD2. J lost 4 bases, V lost 2 bases, and 9 bases had no gene match. The CDR3 has 18 residues. The germline gives CDR1 SGHTA, CDR2 FQGNSA. The CDR3 nucleotides are TGTGCCAGCAGCTTACTTAGCGGGAGGGCCCTGGTCACCGGGGAGCTGTTTTTT. This translates into CASSLLSGRALVTGELFF.

This clone was counted a few times. V usage is TRBV6-5 and J usage is TRBJ1-1, with D possibly being TRBD1 (6 bases). Germline V CDR1 and CDR2: MNHEY, SVGAGI. V dropped 6 bases and J dropped 11 bases, with 13 bases sitting between them. The CDR3 is 11 residues long. The CDR3 loop is CASREGGYAFF. CDR3 coding DNA: TGTGCCAGCAGGGAAGGGGGGTACGCTTTCTTT.

This sequence joins TRBV29-1 and TRBJ2-1, with D uncertain. Germline loops: CDR1 SQVTM, CDR2 ANQGSEA. The CDR3 is made up of 11 amino acids. V was trimmed by 0 bases and J by 6 bases, leaving 3 bases between them. The CDR3 loop is CSVEDLNEQFF. CDR3 bases: TGCAGCGTTGAAGATCTCAATGAGCAGTTCTTC.

This clone was detected only once. V is TRBV19 and J is TRBJ1-5; 9 bases are a match to TRBD1. Germline CDR1 is LNHDA and CDR2 is SQIVND (reference sequence). This CDR3 region has 16 residues. Trimming took 6 bases from V and 7 from J; bases not matched to a gene: 13. CDR3 coding DNA: TGTGCCAGTAGCCCATCCGGGACAGGGTGGAGACAGCCCCAGCATTTT. Its translation is CASSPSGTGWRQPQHF. The full variable domain, completed using reference TRBV19 and TRBJ1-5, is DGGITQSPKYLFRKEGQNVTLSCEQNLNHDAMYWYRQDPGQGLRLIYYSQIVNDFQKGDIAEGYSVSREKKESFPLTVTSAQKNPTAFYLCASSPSGTGWRQPQHFGDGTRLSIL.